The entry below gives a single T cell receptor (beta chain) sequence along with its context. The antigen is undetermined. The sample belongs to a study of cytomegalovirus exposure and HLA in healthy donors. Whole-study findings and limits: Testing in vitro showed three CMV-associated chains specific for CMV antigens. Researchers counted roughly 150 TCR beta chains as cytomegalovirus-associated.

From germline, CDR1 is MNHEY and CDR2 SMNVEV (reference sequence). The junction had 10 bases not matched to a gene; V was cut back by 4 bases and J by 3 bases. This CDR3 comprises 16 residues. The primer mix had 60 Vbeta and 13 Jbeta primers. The method was immunoSEQ multiplex PCR; TCRdb's version includes in-frame clones alone and lacks a portion of them. The table records about 140,000 clones, about 75% of them present only once. The chain has TRBV27 and TRBJ2-5, with 8 bases aligning to TRBD1. The TCR originated in a man between 18 and 29 years old in good health and CMV-seropositive. Sequencing was performed on PBMCs. This CDR3 reads CASSSFPRTGKETQYF. In nucleotides, the CDR3 is TGTGCCAGCAGTTCCTTCCCTCGGACAGGGAAAGAGACCCAGTACTTC.